This TCR beta chain derives from a study of T-cell memory formation after mild COVID-19. TCRdb re-called the 5' RACE reads with MiXCR, one entry per CDR3 protein. This table holds 180,000 or so distinct CDR3 sequences, 16% found once. CDR1 and CDR2 (germline): SEHNR, FQNEAQ (reference sequence). CDR3 size: 15 residues. The ends lost 3 bases at V and 1 base at J; junction bases unmatched: 3. This clonotype was recorded a few times. The source of this sequence is an adult woman who had mild COVID-19 (a few samples of this study predate the infection). Cell type and time point are not known. Sequencing used PBMCs or a T cell subset sorted from them (not recorded which). The V and J genes are TRBV7-9 and TRBJ1-1, with 9 bases aligning to TRBD1. The chain's CDR3 is CASSFRTGENTEAFF. CDR3 in DNA: TGTGCCAGCAGCTTCCGGACAGGGGAGAACACTGAAGCTTTCTTT. The whole variable domain, remainder taken from reference TRBV7-9 and TRBJ1-1, is DTGVSQNPRHKITKRGQNVTFRCDPISEHNRLYWYRQTLGQGPEFLTYFQNEAQLEKSRLLSDRFSAERPKGSFSTLEIQRTEQGDSAMYLCASSFRTGENTEAFFGQGTRLTVV.